This TCR beta chain comes out of a study of OX40 agonist ivuxolimab in advanced cancers. Study-wide context: The group had a mean age of about 64 years, ranged from roughly 20 to 80, and was 75% to 85% male. Study conclusions and caveats: In a subset of nonresponders, normalized T-cell clonal expansion was also low. Dose levels from 0.1 to 3.0 mg/kg saw CD4+ and CD8+ blood T cells expand clonally by week 6. In CD8+ T cells, expanded clones were on average more numerous than in CD4+.

Libraries were prepared by immunoSEQ multiplex PCR; TCRdb keeps only in-frame clonotypes and omits some of them. The sample has 80,000 to 95,000 clones, approximately 91% seen once. There are 15 residues in the CDR3. CDR1 is ENHRY, CDR2 SYGVKD, per germline. V lost 4 bases, J lost 1 base, and 14 bases lay in between. This clone is a singleton in its sample. Its antigen is unknown. This receptor was obtained from an adult with an advanced solid tumor such as melanoma, head and neck, liver or kidney cancer. The sample consisted of CD4+ or CD8+ T cells sorted from blood, taken in a trial of the OX40 agonist ivuxolimab. V and J are TRBV10-3 and TRBJ2-7, with D perhaps matching TRBD2 (5 bases). The CDR3 bases are TGTGCCATCAGTGGCAGTTACAGCGGATCCTACGAGCAGTACTTC. It encodes CAISGSYSGSYEQYF.